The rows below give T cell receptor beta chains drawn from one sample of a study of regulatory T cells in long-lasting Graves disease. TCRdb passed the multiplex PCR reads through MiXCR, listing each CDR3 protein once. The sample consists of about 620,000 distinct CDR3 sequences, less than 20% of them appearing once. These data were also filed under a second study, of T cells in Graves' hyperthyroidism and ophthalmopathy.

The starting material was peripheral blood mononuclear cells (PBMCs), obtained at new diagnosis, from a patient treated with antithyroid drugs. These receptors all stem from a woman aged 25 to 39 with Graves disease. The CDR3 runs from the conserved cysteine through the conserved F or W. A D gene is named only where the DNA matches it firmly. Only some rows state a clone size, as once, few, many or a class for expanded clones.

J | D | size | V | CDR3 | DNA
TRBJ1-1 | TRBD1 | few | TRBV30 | CAWRRLGQVNTEAFF | TGTGCCTGGAGGCGCCTGGGACAGGTGAACACTGAAGCTTTCTTT
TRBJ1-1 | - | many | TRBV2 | CASSEWRGEMNTEAFF | TGTGCCAGCAGTGAATGGAGGGGTGAGATGAACACTGAAGCTTTCTTT
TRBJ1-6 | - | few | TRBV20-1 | CSAYRASSGSPLHF | TGCAGTGCTTACCGGGCTTCCAGCGGTTCACCCCTCCACTTT
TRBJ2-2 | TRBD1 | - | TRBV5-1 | CASMGQANTGELFF | TGCGCCAGCATGGGACAGGCGAACACCGGGGAGCTGTTTTTT
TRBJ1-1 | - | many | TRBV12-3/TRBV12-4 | CASSYIQLTNTEAFF | TGTGCCAGCAGTTACATACAACTTACCAACACTGAAGCTTTCTTT
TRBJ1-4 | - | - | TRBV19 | CASSRRTDEKLFF | TGTGCCAGTAGTCGCCGGACAGATGAAAAACTGTTTTTT
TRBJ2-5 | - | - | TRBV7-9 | CASSPAGFQETQYF | TGTGCCAGCAGCCCGGCGGGGTTCCAAGAGACCCAGTACTTC
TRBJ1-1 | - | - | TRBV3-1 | CASSQEGFGNTEAFF | TGTGCCAGCAGCCAAGAGGGTTTTGGAAACACTGAAGCTTTCTTT
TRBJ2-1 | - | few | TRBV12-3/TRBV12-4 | CASSSSVPLNEQFF | TGTGCCAGCAGTTCCTCAGTCCCTCTCAATGAGCAGTTCTTC
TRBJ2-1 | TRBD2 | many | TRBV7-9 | CASSLNSGMGNEQFF | TGTGCCAGCAGCCTGAATAGCGGGATGGGGAATGAGCAGTTCTTC
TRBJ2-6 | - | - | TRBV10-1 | CASSDTIAGANVLTF | TGCGCCAGCAGTGATACGATAGCTGGGGCCAACGTCCTGACTTTC
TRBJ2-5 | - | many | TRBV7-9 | CASSLVGTSQETQYF | TGTGCCAGCAGCTTAGTCGGGACATCCCAGGAGACCCAGTACTTC
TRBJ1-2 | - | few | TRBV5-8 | CASSLGSLSYGYTF | TGTGCCAGCAGCTTGGGCAGCCTCTCCTATGGCTACACCTTC
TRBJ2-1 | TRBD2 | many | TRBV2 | CASSEAWREINEQFF | TGTGCCAGCAGTGAAGCGTGGCGGGAGATCAATGAGCAGTTCTTC
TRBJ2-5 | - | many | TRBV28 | CASSFVGSGTQYF | TGTGCCAGCAGTTTCGTGGGAAGTGGGACCCAGTACTTC
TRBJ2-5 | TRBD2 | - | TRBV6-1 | CASRDPGLARQETQYF | TGTGCCAGCAGAGATCCGGGACTAGCGCGGCAAGAGACCCAGTACTTC